This is a list of T cell receptor beta chains from one sample in a study of blood T cell repertoires in COVID-19. The table came from immunoSEQ multiplex PCR; TCRdb's copy has only in-frame clones and leaves some out. Among about 81,000 clones listed, roughly 86% were seen once. The sequenced sample was peripheral blood. The receptor set was obtained from a human donor in a cohort sampled during active COVID-19. CDR3s include the opening cysteine and the closing phenylalanine or tryptophan. The D gene is left open where the match is weak. Clone sizes are given selectively: once, few, many, or a class where the clone is expanded.

clone size	V gene	D gene	J gene	CDR3 DNA	CDR3 protein
once	TRBV5-1	TRBD1	TRBJ2-1	TGCGCCAGCAGCTTGAATGACAGGGGATACAATGAGCAGTTCTTC	CASSLNDRGYNEQFF
-	TRBV6-5	-	TRBJ2-5	TGTGCCAGCAGTTACTCCGACTCGGTGATATGGTACTTC	CASSYSDSVIWYF
-	TRBV10-3	TRBD1	TRBJ2-7	TGTGCCATCAGTGCGGGGACAGGGGGACATTACGAGCAGTACTTC	CAISAGTGGHYEQYF
-	TRBV18	TRBD1	TRBJ1-2	TGTGCCAGCTCACCACTCCGTGGGGACAGGACCTATGGCTACACCTTC	CASSPLRGDRTYGYTF
once	TRBV12-3/TRBV12-4	-	TRBJ2-1	TGTGCCAGCAGTTTACAAACCTACAATGAGCAGTTCTTC	CASSLQTYNEQFF
-	TRBV5-1	-	TRBJ1-2	TGCGCCAGCAGCTTACCGACAGGAAACTATGGCTACACCTTC	CASSLPTGNYGYTF
-	TRBV4-2	-	TRBJ2-2	TGTGCCAGCAGCCCCGTTGGGCCCACCGGGGAGCTGTTTTTT	CASSPVGPTGELFF
-	TRBV10-2	-	TRBJ2-2	TGCGCCAGCAAGGCAGGGGTTGCGACCACCGGGGAGCTGTTTTTT	CASKAGVATTGELFF
-	TRBV18	TRBD1	TRBJ1-1	TGTGCCAGCTCAGAACAGGGGGAGAACACTGAAGCTTTCTTT	CASSEQGENTEAFF
-	TRBV27	TRBD1	TRBJ1-1	TGTGCCAGCAGTACACAGACAGGGTTTTCTAACACTGAAGCTTTCTTT	CASSTQTGFSNTEAFF
-	TRBV18	-	TRBJ2-7	TGTGCCAGCTCACCAGAGGGCTACGAGCAGTACTTC	CASSPEGYEQYF
-	TRBV9	TRBD1	TRBJ1-5	TGTGCCAGCAGCCCCCCCCGGGACAGGGAACATCAGCCCCAGCATTTT	CASSPPRDREHQPQHF
-	TRBV4-1	-	TRBJ2-5	TGCGCCAGCAGCCAAGAGCGAGCCTCAGGGACCCAGTACTTC	CASSQERASGTQYF
-	TRBV6-5	-	TRBJ1-5	TGTGCCGTAAACAGGGAATATAGCAATCAGCCCCAGCATTTT	CAVNREYSNQPQHF
-	TRBV6-5	TRBD1	TRBJ1-6	TGTGCCAGCACCGGGACAGGGGTTTTTTCACCCCTCCACTTT	CASTGTGVFSPLHF
-	TRBV29-1	-	TRBJ2-7	TGCAGCGTTGTCAGGACAAACTCAATAGGAACCTACGAGCAGTACTTC	CSVVRTNSIGTYEQYF
-	TRBV7-3	-	TRBJ2-5	TGTGCCAGCAGCTTAAGCCCCCGAGACACCCACACCCAGTACTTC	CASSLSPRDTHTQYF
-	TRBV5-4	TRBD1	TRBJ1-4	TGTGCCAGCAGCTTCACGGGACAGGGACATGAAAAACTGTTTTTT	CASSFTGQGHEKLFF
-	TRBV7-3	TRBD1	TRBJ1-1	TGTGCCAGCAGCCCGATGGGGGACAGGGGGAACACTGAAGCTTTCTTT	CASSPMGDRGNTEAFF
-	TRBV7-3	-	TRBJ2-5	TGTGCCAGCAGCTTAGGCGGGGCGCAAGAGACCCAGTACTTC	CASSLGGAQETQYF
-	TRBV12-3/TRBV12-4	TRBD1	TRBJ1-2	TGTGCCAGCAGTTTACAGGGGGCGCAGGGCTACACCTTC	CASSLQGAQGYTF
-	TRBV6-1	-	TRBJ2-7	TGTGCCAGCAGTGAAGGTTCCGGGACATCCGCCTACGAGCAGTACTTC	CASSEGSGTSAYEQYF
-	TRBV7-6	TRBD2	TRBJ2-7	TGTGCCAGCAGCCGACTAGCGGGGGGTACCTACGAGCAGTACTTC	CASSRLAGGTYEQYF
-	TRBV7-9	TRBD2	TRBJ2-5	TGTGCCAGCAGCCTCGCCGGGCCGGGGGGGAACCAAGAGACCCAGTACTTC	CASSLAGPGGNQETQYF
-	TRBV4-1	-	TRBJ1-1	TGCGCCAGCAGCCAAGATATGAACCGGAGAGTCACTGAAGCTTTCTTT	CASSQDMNRRVTEAFF
-	TRBV10-3	-	TRBJ2-7	TGTGCCATCAGTGTAGTCAGGGGCGAGCAGTACTTC	CAISVVRGEQYF
few	TRBV19	-	TRBJ1-1	TGTGCCAGTAAAACGGACAATTCTTACACTGAAGCTTTCTTT	CASKTDNSYTEAFF
-	TRBV6-5	-	TRBJ2-1	TGTGCCAGCAGTTACTCGCCTCGGGACAATGAGCAGTTCTTC	CASSYSPRDNEQFF
-	TRBV4-1	TRBD1	TRBJ2-6	TGCGCCAGCAGCCGACCGGGACAGTCTACTGGGGCCAACGTCCTGACTTTC	CASSRPGQSTGANVLTF
-	TRBV12-3/TRBV12-4	-	TRBJ1-1	TGTGCCAGCAGCCCATACTCTGAAGCTTTCTTT	CASSPYSEAFF
once	TRBV5-1	TRBD1	TRBJ2-7	TGCGCCAGCAGCCCACGGATCGCAGGGGGCACAACCTACGAGCAGTACTTC	CASSPRIAGGTTYEQYF
-	TRBV18	TRBD1	TRBJ1-2	TGTGCCAGCTCACCCGTACCTGGACAGGGGGCTGGTGGCTACACCTTC	CASSPVPGQGAGGYTF
few	TRBV9	TRBD1	TRBJ2-2	TGTGCCAGCAGCGAAGGGACAGGGGACCTCGGGGAGCTGTTTTTT	CASSEGTGDLGELFF
few	TRBV2	TRBD1	TRBJ2-7	TGTGCCAGCAGTGACAGGGGGCTCGACGAGCAGTACTTC	CASSDRGLDEQYF
few	TRBV19	TRBD2	TRBJ2-7	TGTGCCAGTAGTATCTCCAGCGGGGGCCTTTACGAGCAGTACTTC	CASSISSGGLYEQYF